The source of this T cell receptor (beta chain) is a study of blood T cell repertoires in COVID-19. Germline-derived CDR1 and CDR2 are MDHEN and SYDVKM. The CDR3 spans 15 residues. V shed 7 bases, J shed 1 base, and the junction held 9 bases outside the gene matches. Methods used by the authors: Estimated nucleated cell counts came from reference gene primer amplification. TCRdb keeps only in-frame clones here, not all; method: immunoSEQ multiplex PCR. That table supplies the V and J calls and clone size; D and trimming were determined from the DNA. The sample includes under 60,000 clones, 78% seen only once; the top ten take about 25%.

The TCR sequence derives from a human donor in a cohort sampled during active COVID-19. The chain couples TRBV28 to TRBJ2-7; 8 nucleotides line up with TRBD1. The specimen sequenced was peripheral blood. The CDR3 loop reads CASTTTGAHSYEQYF. CDR3 nucleotide sequence: TGTGCCAGCACCACGACAGGGGCCCATTCCTACGAGCAGTACTTC.